These 23 T cell receptor beta chains share one sample of origin, sequenced in a study of blood T cell repertoires in COVID-19. Here immunoSEQ multiplex PCR was the method, and the copy in TCRdb shows in-frame clones only, minus some. The sample contains about 180,000 clones, approximately 89% of which appear only once. Sequenced material: PBMCs or T cells enriched from blood (not recorded which). The receptors were sampled from a man aged 35-49 years who had recovered from COVID-19.

V usage is TRBV28 and J usage is TRBJ1-4; D unclear. This CDR3 is built from 14 residues. With 1 base removed from V and 8 bases from J, the gap between germline ends came to 11 bases. Germline V gives CDR1 MDHEN, CDR2 SYDVKM. The CDR3 region has the DNA TGTGCCAGCAGTTTATATACGGTGGTAGAAAAACTGTTTTTT. As protein: CASSLYTVVEKLFF.

This rearrangement joins TRBV7-8 to TRBJ1-6; D is perhaps TRBD1 (5 bases). Germline V gene data show CDR1 as SGHVS and CDR2 as FQNEAQ. Trimming cost V 2 bases and J 10 bases, with 15 bases left between them. CDR3 length: 15 amino acids. CDR3 in DNA: TGTGCCAGCAGCTTAAGGGGCGACCCCCAGTCACCCCTCCACTTT. This gives the protein CASSLRGDPQSPLHF.

The chain combines TRBV24-1 with TRBJ2-2, with D possibly TRBD2 on 6 matching bases. V lost 9 bases and J 7 bases, leaving 14 bases between the germline ends. The CDR3 totals 13 residues. CDR1 is KGHDR, CDR2 SFDVKD, per germline. The CDR3: CATGGFAFGELFF. The CDR3 DNA follows: TGTGCCACCGGGGGGTTTGCGTTCGGGGAGCTGTTTTTT.

The chain joins TRBV6-5 to TRBJ1-6, with 7 positions matching TRBD1. The germline gives CDR1 MNHEY, CDR2 SVGAGI. Trimming cost V 1 base and J 6 bases; bases outside gene matches: 6. The CDR3 is 16 residues long. DNA for the CDR3: TGTGCCAGCAGTTACTTATACAGGGGTAGTAATTCACCCCTCCACTTT. It yields the protein CASSYLYRGSNSPLHF.

In DNA form, the CDR3 reads TGTGCCAGCAGCGTAGGACTAGCGGGGACAGAACAGACCCAGTACTTC. Translation: CASSVGLAGTEQTQYF. V usage is TRBV9 and J usage is TRBJ2-5; TRBD2 matches 11 bases. Germline V gene sequence: CDR1 SGDLS, CDR2 YYNGEE. The V segment lost 0 bases and the J segment 6 bases; nucleotides outside the gene matches: 7. The CDR3 totals 16 residues.

This chain links TRBV5-1 with TRBJ2-1, with 9 bases that match TRBD2. Germline V CDR1 and CDR2: SGHRS, YFSETQ. The CDR3 is 15 amino acids. V trimming: 1 base; J trimming: 5 bases; junction bases outside the gene matches: 4. CDR3 in amino acids: CASSLSGLADNEQFF. CDR3 DNA: TGCGCCAGCAGCTTGTCGGGACTAGCCGACAATGAGCAGTTCTTC.

V and J are TRBV21-1 and TRBJ2-5; TRBD2 reflects the table's D call only, with no check against the DNA. TRBV21-1 is shown as a pseudogene. This CDR3 has 17 amino acids. CDR3 sequence reads: CASSKKGGGYLQETQYF. The CDR3 nucleotides read TGTGCCAGCAGCAAAAAAGGAGGAGGCTACCTCCAAGAGACCCAGTACTTC.

This clone occurred once. V gene TRBV5-1 combines with J gene TRBJ1-3; TRBD1 matches 7 bases. The V and J ends lost 1 base and 0 bases, in that order; junction bases with no gene match: 7. Germline V gene lookup returns CDR1 SGHRS and CDR2 YFSETQ. The CDR3 totals 17 residues. CDR3 in amino acids: CASSLTPGQSSGNTIYF. DNA of the CDR3: TGCGCCAGCAGCTTGACACCGGGACAGTCCTCTGGAAACACCATATATTTT. Full variable domain (rest looked up from reference TRBV5-1 and TRBJ1-3): KAGVTQTPRYLIKTRGQQVTLSCSPISGHRSVSWYQQTPGQGLQFLFEYFSETQRNKGNFPGRFSGRQFSNSRSEMNVSTLELGDSALYLCASSLTPGQSSGNTIYFGEGSWLTVV.

A remark on this clone: Other nucleotide sequences from this sample produce the same CDR3. This chain connects TRBV14 to TRBJ1-6, with a tentative D call TRBD1 (5 bases). Per the germline V gene, CDR1 is SGHDN and CDR2 is FVKESK. V lost 0 bases, J lost 6 bases, and 6 bases lay in between. The CDR3 runs to 14 residues. CDR3 in amino acids: CASSQETANSPLHF. CDR3 DNA: TGTGCCAGCAGCCAAGAGACAGCTAATTCACCCCTCCACTTT.

Comments on this clone: The sample holds other DNA sequences that translate to the same CDR3. The V gene is TRBV6-1, the J gene TRBJ1-5; D is possibly TRBD1 (6 bases). This CDR3 is 15 amino acids long. V lost 1 base to trimming and J lost 2 bases, with 9 bases between them. The germline gives CDR1 MNHNS, CDR2 SASEGT. CDR3 loop: CASSEGGGGNQPQHF. CDR3 coding DNA: TGTGCCAGCAGTGAAGGAGGGGGAGGCAATCAGCCCCAGCATTTT.

The genes are TRBV20-1 and TRBJ1-5; D call uncertain. CDR1 is DFQATT, CDR2 SNEGSKA, per germline (reference sequence). The V gene lost 3 bases and the J gene lost 0 bases, with 9 bases spanning the gap. This CDR3 has 14 amino acids. This CDR3 is CSASHSFSNQPQHF. CDR3 DNA sequence: TGCAGTGCTAGTCACAGCTTTAGCAATCAGCCCCAGCATTTT.

The chain carries TRBV7-3 and TRBJ1-2; perhaps TRBD1 as D (5 bases). V was clipped by 3 bases and J by 8 bases, with 22 bases between them. Looked up from germline, CDR1 is SGHTA and CDR2 is FQGTGA. CDR3 length: 16 residues. In DNA, the CDR3 is TGTGCCAGCAGCTTGGTAGGGTTGCAGGGAAATGGGGGCTACACCTTC. It translates to CASSLVGLQGNGGYTF.

This clone has just a few counts. V is TRBV13 and J is TRBJ1-2; tentatively, D is TRBD1 (6 bases). CDR3 length: 13 residues. V was pared by 1 base and J by 9 bases, with 12 bases between. CDR1 is PRHDT, CDR2 FYEKMQ, per germline (reference sequence). The CDR3 region is CASSLDRQGSYTF. In DNA form, the CDR3 reads TGTGCCAGCAGCTTAGATCGGCAGGGGAGCTACACCTTC. The full variable domain, with the rest looked up from reference TRBV13 and TRBJ1-2, is AAGVIQSPRHLIKEKRETATLKCYPIPRHDTVYWYQQGPGQDPQFLISFYEKMQSDKGSIPDRFSAQQFSDYHSELNMSSLELGDSALYFCASSLDRQGSYTFGSGTRLTVV.

CDR3 loop: CAHHRYSGANVLTF. In DNA, the CDR3 is TGTGCCCACCACAGATACTCTGGGGCCAACGTCCTGACTTTC. The chain combines TRBV30 with TRBJ2-6, with D unclear. The CDR3 spans 14 residues. Germline CDR1 and CDR2: GTSNPN and SVGIG (reference sequence). Trimming took off 8 bases at V and 0 bases at J, with 11 bases between the two ends.

The genes are TRBV6-5 and TRBJ1-6, with TRBD1 as a possible D gene (6 bases). Between the trimmed V and J ends, which lost 5 bases and 8 bases, there was a span of 16 bases. This CDR3 has 15 residues. The germline CDR1 and CDR2 sequences are MNHEY and SVGAGI. CDR3 protein: CASSIAGALDSPLHF. CDR3 sequence (DNA): TGTGCCAGCAGTATCGCAGGGGCGCTGGATTCACCCCTCCACTTT.

The chain is built from TRBV5-1 and TRBJ2-7; TRBD1 agrees at 8 bases. Losses at the gene ends were 0 bases for V and 2 bases for J; bases not matched to a gene: 1. Germline CDR1 is SGHRS and CDR2 is YFSETQ. This CDR3 has 14 residues. The CDR3 DNA follows: TGCGCCAGCAGCTTGGGGACAGGGACCTACGAGCAGTACTTC. Protein product: CASSLGTGTYEQYF.

This rearrangement joins TRBV30 to TRBJ2-3, with D perhaps matching TRBD1 (6 bases). CDR3 length equals 14 residues. The germline gives CDR1 GTSNPN, CDR2 SVGIG (reference sequence). V shed 4 bases and J shed 5 bases, with 16 bases lying between them. This CDR3 is CAWNRVLKEDTQYF. The CDR3 coding sequence is TGTGCCTGGAACAGGGTCCTTAAGGAAGATACGCAGTATTTT.

A few counts support this clone. This chain connects TRBV6-5 to TRBJ1-1; no firm D call. The V end was cut by 6 bases, the J end by 4 bases, with 18 bases between. The germline gives CDR1 MNHEY, CDR2 SVGAGI. The CDR3 spans 15 residues. For the CDR3, the DNA is TGTGCCAGCAGCATCGCGAGGGCTGTGGTCACTGAAGCTTTCTTT. As protein: CASSIARAVVTEAFF.

The CDR3 coding sequence is TGCAGCGTTGTAGGGACAGTTCTGAACACTGAAGCTTTCTTT. It specifies CSVVGTVLNTEAFF. The chain carries TRBV29-1 and TRBJ1-1; the match to TRBD1 covers 7 bases. The CDR3 runs 14 residues. Germline CDR1 is SQVTM and CDR2 is ANQGSEA. Losses at the gene ends were 4 bases for V and 0 bases for J; bases not matched to a gene: 5. Based on the CDR3 plus reference TRBV29-1 and TRBJ1-1, the full variable domain is SAVISQKPSRDICQRGTSLTIQCQVDSQVTMMFWYRQQPGQSLTLIATANQGSEATYESGFVIDKFPISRPNLTFSTLTVSNMSPEDSSIYLCSVVGTVLNTEAFFGQGTRLTVV.

This sequence joins TRBV13 and TRBJ1-1; 7 bases fit TRBD1. The CDR3 spans 15 residues. Germline loops: CDR1 PRHDT, CDR2 FYEKMQ (reference sequence). V shed 5 bases, J shed 0 bases, and the junction held 6 bases outside the gene matches. The DNA of the CDR3 is TGTGCCAGCAGCACCCCGACAGGGCTGAACACTGAAGCTTTCTTT. Translating it yields CASSTPTGLNTEAFF.

The chain uses TRBV6-5 and TRBJ1-5, with a weak D call TRBD1 (5 bases). The CDR3 is 13 amino acids. From germline, CDR1 is MNHEY and CDR2 SVGAGI. V lost 5 bases, J lost 6 bases, and 11 bases lay in between. The CDR3 DNA is TGTGCCAGCAGTCCCAGGGAGGCTCAGCCCCAGCATTTT. Translating gives CASSPREAQPQHF.

The rearrangement joins TRBV7-3 to TRBJ1-1, with D maybe TRBD1 (5 bases). In germline, CDR1 is SGHTA, CDR2 FQGTGA. V lost 4 bases to trimming and J lost 10 bases, with 19 bases between them. The CDR3 contains 14 residues. CDR3 amino acids: CASSSGRGESGAFF. The CDR3 DNA reads as TGTGCCAGCAGCTCCGGTCGGGGGGAAAGTGGAGCTTTCTTT.

CDR3 nucleotides: TGTGCCAGCAGCCCTCGCCAGGGGGGCACGGAGACCCAGTACTTC. Amino acids: CASSPRQGGTETQYF. The chain links TRBV9 to TRBJ2-5; maybe TRBD1 (7 bases). Trimming took off 4 bases at V and 5 bases at J, with 18 bases between the two ends. Looked up from germline, CDR1 is SGDLS and CDR2 is YYNGEE. The CDR3 runs to 15 residues.